This TCR beta chain was observed in a study of CD8+ T cells in alopecia areata. The CDR3 totals 14 residues. The V end was cut by 3 bases, the J end by 0 bases, with 7 bases between. Germline assignment: CDR1 SGHDT and CDR2 YYEEEE. After isolation, RNA underwent reverse transcription to generate cDNA as the sequencing template. The assay was immunoSEQ multiplex PCR, and TCRdb's table has in-frame clones only and misses some. In the table there are more than 140,000 clones, 85% to 90% of which are singletons. Treatment in this sample: oral pan-JAK inhibitor, 5-10 mg twice daily. The specimen was CD8+ T cells sorted from blood, collected at week 4, from a patient treated with tofacitinib. The origin of this receptor is a human donor with alopecia areata. The chain recombines TRBV5-6 with TRBJ2-1, with D possibly TRBD1 on 6 matching bases. The DNA for the CDR3 is TGTGCCAGCAGCTGGGACAACTCCTACAATGAGCAGTTCTTC. It translates to CASSWDNSYNEQFF.